This paragraph reports one T cell receptor (beta chain). Its antigen is not known. The data derive from a study of T cells in Graves' hyperthyroidism and ophthalmopathy. As for the study in general: Once the initial diagnosis was made, peripheral blood was obtained before any treatment.

Trimming took 3 bases from V and 8 from J, leaving 16 bases between them. The CDR3 contains 15 residues. Researchers barred patients who had uncontrolled infection, other autoimmune disease, pregnancy or lactation. There were TCR beta CDR3 regions amplified from RNA transcripts. With the HTBI primer set, the TCR CDR3 went through a first round of RT-PCR. TCRdb itself ran the multiplex PCR reads through MiXCR, one entry per CDR3 protein. This sample carries approximately 710,000 distinct CDR3 sequences, 17% of them seen once, and the ten largest clones take around a sixth. Study-wide results and caveats: Researchers found most expanded thyroid clonotypes above 0.001 in blood as well.

The TCR originated in a man aged 45-60 years with Graves' hyperthyroidism. The sequenced sample was blood. The chain uses TRBV12-3 or TRBV12-4 and TRBJ1-4; D may be TRBD1 (5 bases). The CDR3 region has the DNA TGTGCCAGCAGTTTGGGTGCGCAGGGAGGCGAAAAACTGTTTTTT. Protein product: CASSLGAQGGEKLFF.